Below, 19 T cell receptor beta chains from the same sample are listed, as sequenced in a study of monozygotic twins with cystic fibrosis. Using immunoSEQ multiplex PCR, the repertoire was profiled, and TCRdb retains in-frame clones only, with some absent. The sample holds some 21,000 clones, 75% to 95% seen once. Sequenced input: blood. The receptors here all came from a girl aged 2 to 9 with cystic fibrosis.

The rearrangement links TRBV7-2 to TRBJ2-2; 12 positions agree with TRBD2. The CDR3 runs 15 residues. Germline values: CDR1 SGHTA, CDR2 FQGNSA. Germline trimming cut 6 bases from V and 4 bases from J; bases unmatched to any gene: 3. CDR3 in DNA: TGTGCCAGCAGTCGGACTAGCGGGATCACCGGGGAGCTGTTTTTT. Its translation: CASSRTSGITGELFF.

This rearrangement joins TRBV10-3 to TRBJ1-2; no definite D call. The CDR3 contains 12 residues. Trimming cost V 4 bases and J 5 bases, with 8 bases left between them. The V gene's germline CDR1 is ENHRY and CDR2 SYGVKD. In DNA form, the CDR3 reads TGTGCCATCAGTGCCGGGCTGTATGGCTACACCTTC. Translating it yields CAISAGLYGYTF.

The CDR3 protein is CASSSSDPFYEQYF. CDR3 DNA: TGTGCCAGCAGCTCATCGGACCCATTCTACGAGCAGTACTTC. The gene calls are TRBV5-6 and TRBJ2-7, with D uncertain. This CDR3 region has 14 residues. CDR1 SGHDT and CDR2 YYEEEE come from the germline V gene. The V end was cut by 3 bases, the J end by 3 bases, with 13 bases between.

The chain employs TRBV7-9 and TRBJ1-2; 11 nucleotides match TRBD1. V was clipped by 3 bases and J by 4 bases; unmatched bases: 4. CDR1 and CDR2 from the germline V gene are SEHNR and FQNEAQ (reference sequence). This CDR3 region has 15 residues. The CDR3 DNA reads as TGTGCCAGCAGCTTGGGGACAGGGGGAGTCTATGGCTACACCTTC. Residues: CASSLGTGGVYGYTF.

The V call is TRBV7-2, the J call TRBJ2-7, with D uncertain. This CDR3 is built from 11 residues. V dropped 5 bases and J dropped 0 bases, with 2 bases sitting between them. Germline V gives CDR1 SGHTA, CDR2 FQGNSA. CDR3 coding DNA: TGTGCCAGCAGCCACTCCTACGAGCAGTACTTC. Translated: CASSHSYEQYF.

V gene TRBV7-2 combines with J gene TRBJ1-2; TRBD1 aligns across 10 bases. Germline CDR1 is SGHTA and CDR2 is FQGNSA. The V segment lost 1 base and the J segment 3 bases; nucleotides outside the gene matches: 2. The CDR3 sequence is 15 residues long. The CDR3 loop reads CASSLEGQGYYGYTF. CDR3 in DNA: TGTGCCAGCAGCTTAGAGGGACAGGGGTACTATGGCTACACCTTC.

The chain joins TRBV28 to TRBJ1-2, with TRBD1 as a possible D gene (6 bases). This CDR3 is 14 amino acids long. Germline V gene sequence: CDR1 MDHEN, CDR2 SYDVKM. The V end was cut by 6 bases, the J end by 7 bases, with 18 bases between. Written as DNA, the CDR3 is TGTGCCAGCAGCACACAGGGCGGCGCCGGTGGCTACACCTTC. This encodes CASSTQGGAGGYTF.

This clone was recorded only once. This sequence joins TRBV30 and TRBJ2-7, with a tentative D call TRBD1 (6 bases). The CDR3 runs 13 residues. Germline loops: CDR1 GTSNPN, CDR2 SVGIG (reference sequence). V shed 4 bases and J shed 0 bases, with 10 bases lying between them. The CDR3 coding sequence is TGTGCCTGGACCAGGGACAACTCCTACGAGCAGTACTTC. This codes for CAWTRDNSYEQYF.

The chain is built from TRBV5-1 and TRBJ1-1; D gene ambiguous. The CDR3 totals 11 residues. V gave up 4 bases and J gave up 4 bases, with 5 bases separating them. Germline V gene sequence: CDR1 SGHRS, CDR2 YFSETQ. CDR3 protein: CASSGGTEAFF. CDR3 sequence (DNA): TGCGCCAGCAGCGGAGGCACTGAAGCTTTCTTT.

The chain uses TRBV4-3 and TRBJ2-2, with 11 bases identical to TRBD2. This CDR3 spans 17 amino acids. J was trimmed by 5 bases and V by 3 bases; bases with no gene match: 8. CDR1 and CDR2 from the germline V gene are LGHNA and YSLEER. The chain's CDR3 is CASSQGRLAGRTGELFF. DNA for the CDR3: TGCGCCAGCAGCCAGGGTCGACTAGCGGGAAGAACCGGGGAGCTGTTTTTT.

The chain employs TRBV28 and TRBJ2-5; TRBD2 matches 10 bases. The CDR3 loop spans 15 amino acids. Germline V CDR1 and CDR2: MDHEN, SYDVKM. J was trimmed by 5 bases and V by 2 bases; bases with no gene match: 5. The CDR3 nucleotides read TGTGCCAGCAGTTTAAGGCTAGCGGGAGTCGAGACCCAGTACTTC. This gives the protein CASSLRLAGVETQYF.

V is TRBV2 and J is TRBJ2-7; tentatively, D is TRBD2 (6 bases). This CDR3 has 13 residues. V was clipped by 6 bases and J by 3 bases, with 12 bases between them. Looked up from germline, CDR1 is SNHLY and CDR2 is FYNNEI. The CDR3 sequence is CASSDRDFYEQYF. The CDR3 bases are TGTGCCAGCAGCGATCGGGACTTCTACGAGCAGTACTTC. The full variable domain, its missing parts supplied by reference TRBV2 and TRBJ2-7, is EPEVTQTPSHQVTQMGQEVILRCVPISNHLYFYWYRQILGQKVEFLVSFYNNEISEKSEIFDDQFSVERPDGSNFTLKIRSTKLEDSAMYFCASSDRDFYEQYFGPGTRLTVT.

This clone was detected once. The CDR3, as DNA: TGCGCCAGCAGCTTGGTAGGGGGACATACTGAAGCTTTCTTT. As protein: CASSLVGGHTEAFF. The V and J genes are TRBV5-1 and TRBJ1-1; perhaps TRBD1 as D (6 bases). This CDR3 has 14 amino acids. The V end was cut by 0 bases, the J end by 5 bases, with 11 bases between. CDR1 is SGHRS, CDR2 YFSETQ, per germline.

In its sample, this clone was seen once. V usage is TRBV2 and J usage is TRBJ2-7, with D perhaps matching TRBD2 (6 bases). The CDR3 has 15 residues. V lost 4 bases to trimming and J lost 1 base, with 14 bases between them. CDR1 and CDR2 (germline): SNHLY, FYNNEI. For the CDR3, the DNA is TGTGCCAGCAGTGGAGGAGGGGCCCTTTCCTACGAGCAGTACTTC. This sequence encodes CASSGGGALSYEQYF.

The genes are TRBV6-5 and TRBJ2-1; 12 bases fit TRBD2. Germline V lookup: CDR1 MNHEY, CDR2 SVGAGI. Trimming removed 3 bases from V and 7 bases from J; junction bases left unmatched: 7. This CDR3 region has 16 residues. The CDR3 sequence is CASSYSLAGGLNEQFF. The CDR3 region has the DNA TGTGCCAGCAGTTATTCGCTAGCGGGGGGGCTTAATGAGCAGTTCTTC.

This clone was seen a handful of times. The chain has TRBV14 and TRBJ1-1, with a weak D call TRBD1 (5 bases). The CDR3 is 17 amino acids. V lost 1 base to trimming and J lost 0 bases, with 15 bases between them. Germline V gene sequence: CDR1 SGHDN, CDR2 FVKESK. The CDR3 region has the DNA TGTGCCAGCAGCCAAGTCCCTCGGGGCCGTATGAACACTGAAGCTTTCTTT. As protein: CASSQVPRGRMNTEAFF.

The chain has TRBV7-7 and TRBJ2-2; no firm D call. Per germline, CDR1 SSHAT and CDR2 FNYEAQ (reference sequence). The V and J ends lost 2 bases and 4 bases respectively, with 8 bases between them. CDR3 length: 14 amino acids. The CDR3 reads CASSLSPTTGELFF. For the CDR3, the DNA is TGTGCCAGCAGCTTAAGCCCCACCACCGGGGAGCTGTTTTTT.

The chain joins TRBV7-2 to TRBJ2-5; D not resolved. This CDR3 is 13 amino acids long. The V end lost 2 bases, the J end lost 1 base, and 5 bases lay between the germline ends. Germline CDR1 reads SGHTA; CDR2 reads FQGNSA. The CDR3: CASSLSTQETQYF. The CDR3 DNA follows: TGTGCCAGCAGCTTAAGTACCCAAGAGACCCAGTACTTC. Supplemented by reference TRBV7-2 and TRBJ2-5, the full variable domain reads GAGVSQSPSNKVTEKGKDVELRCDPISGHTALYWYRQSLGQGLEFLIYFQGNSAPDKSGLPSDRFSAERTGGSVSTLTIQRTQQEDSAVYLCASSLSTQETQYFGPGTRLLVL.

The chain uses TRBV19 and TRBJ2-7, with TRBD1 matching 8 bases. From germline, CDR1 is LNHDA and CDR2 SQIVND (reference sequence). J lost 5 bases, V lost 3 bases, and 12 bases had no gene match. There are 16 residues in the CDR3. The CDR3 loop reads CASSIGTDRGAHEQYF. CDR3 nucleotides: TGTGCCAGTAGTATTGGGACAGACAGGGGAGCCCACGAGCAGTACTTC.